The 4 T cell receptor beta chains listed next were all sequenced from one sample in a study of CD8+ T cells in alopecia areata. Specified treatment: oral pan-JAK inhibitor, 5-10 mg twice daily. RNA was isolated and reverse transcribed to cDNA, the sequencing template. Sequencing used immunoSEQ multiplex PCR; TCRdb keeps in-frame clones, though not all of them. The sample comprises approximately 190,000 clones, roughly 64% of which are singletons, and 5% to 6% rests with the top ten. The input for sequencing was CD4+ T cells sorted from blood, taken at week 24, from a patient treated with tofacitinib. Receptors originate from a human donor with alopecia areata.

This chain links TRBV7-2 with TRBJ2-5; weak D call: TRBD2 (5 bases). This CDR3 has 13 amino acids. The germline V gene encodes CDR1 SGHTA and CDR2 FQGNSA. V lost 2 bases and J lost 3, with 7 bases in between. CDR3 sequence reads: CASSLYGEETQYF. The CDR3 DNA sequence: TGTGCCAGCAGCTTATACGGGGAAGAGACCCAGTACTTC.

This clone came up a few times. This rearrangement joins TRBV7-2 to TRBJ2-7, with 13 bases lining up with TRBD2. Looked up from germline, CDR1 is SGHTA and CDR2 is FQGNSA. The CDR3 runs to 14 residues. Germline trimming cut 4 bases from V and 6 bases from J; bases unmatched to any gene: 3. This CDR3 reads CASSSWTSGSEQYF. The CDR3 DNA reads TGTGCCAGCAGCTCGTGGACTAGCGGGAGCGAGCAGTACTTC.

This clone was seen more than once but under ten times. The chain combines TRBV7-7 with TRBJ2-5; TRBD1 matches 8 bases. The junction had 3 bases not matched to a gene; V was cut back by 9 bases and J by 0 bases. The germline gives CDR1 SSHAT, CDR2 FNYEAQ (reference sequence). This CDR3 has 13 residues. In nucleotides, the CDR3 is TGTGCCAGTGGACAGGGATACCAAGAGACCCAGTACTTC. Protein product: CASGQGYQETQYF.

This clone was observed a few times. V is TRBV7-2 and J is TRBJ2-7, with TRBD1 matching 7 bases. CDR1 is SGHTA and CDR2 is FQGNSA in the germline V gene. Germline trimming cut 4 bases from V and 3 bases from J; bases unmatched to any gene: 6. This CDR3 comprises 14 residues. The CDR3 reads CASSWQGEGYEQYF. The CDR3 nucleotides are TGTGCCAGCAGCTGGCAGGGGGAAGGCTACGAGCAGTACTTC. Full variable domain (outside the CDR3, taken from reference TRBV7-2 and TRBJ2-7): GAGVSQSPSNKVTEKGKDVELRCDPISGHTALYWYRQSLGQGLEFLIYFQGNSAPDKSGLPSDRFSAERTGGSVSTLTIQRTQQEDSAVYLCASSWQGEGYEQYFGPGTRLTVT.